The 14 T cell receptor beta chains listed next were all sequenced from one sample in a study of identical twins (dated by TCRdb to 2015 to 2016). Library creation used 5' RACE. Sequencing was performed on an Illumina HiSeq 2000. In-frame beta chains were kept once TCRdb had trimmed the public reads at Q25 with fastp and called clones with MiXCR. Rows are combined by CDR3 protein, so each entry shows the most common genes and DNA. Present in this sample are roughly 250,000 distinct CDR3 sequences, about an eighth of which were seen just once. 8.8% of the sample is in the top ten clones. Material for sequencing was memory (CD45RO+) T cells sorted from blood. This specimen's cell subset or site label, per the study, means: CD45RO+ enriched T cells. The receptor set was obtained from a young woman in good health.

The sample holds a few counts of this clonotype. The chain joins TRBV5-8 to TRBJ2-7; the D gene is possibly TRBD2 (7 bases). The length of the CDR3 is 14 residues. Per germline, CDR1 SGHTS and CDR2 YDEGEE. V lost 1 base to trimming and J lost 4 bases, with 12 bases between them. Written as DNA, the CDR3 is TGTGCCAGCAGCTTGACGGGGGGCGCGTACGAGCAGTACTTC. Its translation: CASSLTGGAYEQYF.

This rearrangement joins TRBV5-1 to TRBJ2-1; 8 bases fit TRBD2. This CDR3 has 15 residues. V dropped 1 base and J dropped 8; count of bases not matched to a gene: 8. CDR1 is SGHRS and CDR2 is YFSETQ in the germline V gene. The CDR3 spells CASSLSGGPLDEQFF. The CDR3 nucleotides read TGCGCCAGCAGCTTGTCGGGAGGGCCTTTAGATGAGCAGTTCTTC.

The V and J genes are TRBV20-1 and TRBJ2-3; D is unclear. The CDR3 runs to 13 residues. Trimming pared 0 bases from V and 4 bases from J, leaving 8 bases between. Per germline, CDR1 DFQATT and CDR2 SNEGSKA (reference sequence). CDR3 in amino acids: CSARDGYPDTQYF. CDR3 nucleotides: TGCAGTGCTAGAGATGGGTATCCAGATACGCAGTATTTT.

The chain is built from TRBV6-1 and TRBJ1-1; D is unclear. Germline V CDR1 and CDR2: MNHNS, SASEGT. Deletions cut 6 bases from V and 1 base from J, with 9 bases between. The CDR3 totals 13 residues. CDR3 nucleotide sequence: TGTGCCAGCAGACAAATCCGGAACACTGAAGCTTTCTTT. Translated, it gives CASRQIRNTEAFF.

A few counts support this clonotype. The J gene is TRBJ2-1, the V gene TRBV7-3; 10 bases are shared with TRBD2. V dropped 5 bases and J dropped 5; count of bases not matched to a gene: 6. Germline V gives CDR1 SGHTA, CDR2 FQGTGA. The CDR3 consists of 15 residues. CDR3 region: CASSPLAGGHNEQFF. CDR3 DNA sequence: TGTGCCAGCAGCCCTTTAGCGGGGGGACACAATGAGCAGTTCTTC.

This clonotype was counted a few times. The rearrangement links TRBV20-1 to TRBJ2-1; D remains ambiguous. This CDR3 is 16 amino acids long. The V gene's germline CDR1 is DFQATT and CDR2 SNEGSKA (reference sequence). Trimming cost V 0 bases and J 0 bases, with 12 bases left between them. This CDR3 is CSARDFGRSSYNEQFF. The CDR3, as DNA: TGCAGTGCTAGAGACTTCGGCAGGAGCTCCTACAATGAGCAGTTCTTC.

This clonotype was detected many times. CDR3 region: CASSPSGLAGGAEQFF. For the CDR3, the DNA is TGTGCCAGCAGCCCGTCTGGGTTAGCGGGGGGAGCTGAGCAGTTCTTC. V gene TRBV28 combines with J gene TRBJ2-1, with 10 bases lining up with TRBD2. Looked up from germline, CDR1 is MDHEN and CDR2 is SYDVKM. This CDR3 region has 16 residues. Trimming at V came to 6 bases and at J to 9 bases, leaving 14 bases not matched to a gene.

The rearrangement uses TRBV12-3 or TRBV12-4 and TRBJ2-1; TRBD2 agrees at 12 bases. CDR3 length: 18 amino acids. The CDR3 sequence: CTCSLFASGGAGAYEQFF. For the CDR3, the DNA is TGTACCTGCAGTTTATTTGCTAGCGGGGGGGCGGGTGCATATGAGCAGTTCTTC.

There are a few counts of this clonotype. V and J are TRBV5-1 and TRBJ2-2; D tentatively reads TRBD1 or TRBD2 (6 bases each). The V end was cut by 2 bases, the J end by 3 bases, with 8 bases between. This CDR3 has 14 residues. Germline CDR1 reads SGHRS; CDR2 reads YFSETQ. The CDR3: CASSFGGDTGELFF. In nucleotides, the CDR3 is TGCGCCAGCAGCTTCGGGGGCGACACCGGGGAGCTGTTTTTT. Variable domain in full (rest from reference TRBV5-1 and TRBJ2-2): KAGVTQTPRYLIKTRGQQVTLSCSPISGHRSVSWYQQTPGQGLQFLFEYFSETQRNKGNFPGRFSGRQFSNSRSEMNVSTLELGDSALYLCASSFGGDTGELFFGEGSRLTVL.

This clonotype was seen a few times. The chain recombines TRBV20-1 with TRBJ1-1; TRBD1 matches 7 bases. The germline CDR1 and CDR2 sequences are DFQATT and SNEGSKA (reference sequence). V lost 5 bases and J lost 1; bases outside the gene matches: 4. This CDR3 comprises 13 residues. The CDR3 sequence: CSAARTGNTEAFF. DNA of the CDR3: TGCAGTGCTGCCCGGACAGGGAACACTGAAGCTTTCTTT.

This clonotype was counted a few times. This sequence joins TRBV7-8 and TRBJ2-2, with 12 bases fitting TRBD2. Germline V gene lookup returns CDR1 SGHVS and CDR2 FQNEAQ. This CDR3 has 16 residues. The J segment lost 6 bases and the V segment lost 4 bases, leaving 6 bases of the junction unmatched. CDR3 sequence reads: CASSSLAGGPSGELFF. CDR3 DNA: TGTGCCAGCAGCTCTCTAGCGGGAGGGCCCTCCGGGGAGCTGTTTTTT.

A few counts support this clonotype. A clone one base away is much larger, so this may be a read error. The CDR3 region is CASSLVRSGVYEQYF. CDR3 nucleotides: TGCGCCAGCAGCTTGGTGAGGTCAGGGGTCTACGAGCAGTACTTC. V is TRBV5-1 and J is TRBJ2-7; possible D gene TRBD1, 6 bases. V lost 0 bases and J 3 bases, leaving 13 bases between the germline ends. CDR3 length: 15 amino acids. Germline V gene data show CDR1 as SGHRS and CDR2 as YFSETQ.

The chain employs TRBV29-1 and TRBJ2-7; weak D call: TRBD1 (5 bases). V was trimmed by 3 bases and J by 0 bases, leaving 9 bases between them. The CDR3 contains 13 residues. The V gene's germline CDR1 is SQVTM and CDR2 ANQGSEA. DNA for the CDR3: TGCAGCGTTGACAGGGCCGACTCCTACGAGCAGTACTTC. Translating gives CSVDRADSYEQYF.

This clonotype was seen only a few times. CDR3 sequence reads: CASSGIRGRLSGNTIYF. CDR3 bases: TGTGCCAGCAGCGGCATCCGGGGACGGCTCTCTGGAAACACCATATATTTT. The V and J genes are TRBV6-1 and TRBJ1-3; D is perhaps TRBD1 (5 bases). The CDR3 is 17 amino acids. Germline V gene lookup returns CDR1 MNHNS and CDR2 SASEGT. Deletions cut 6 bases from V and 0 bases from J, with 18 bases between.